The T cell receptor beta chain described here comes from a study of T cell responses to AZD1222 COVID-19 vaccine. Broader study findings: Samples come after the peak T cell response, not at day 14. At study baseline, merely six AZD1222 recipients were seropositive.

The CDR3 loop spans 13 amino acids. V was shortened by 5 bases and J by 3 bases, with 8 bases between the two germline ends. CDR1 is SGHTA, CDR2 FQGNSA, per germline. A note on this clone: Its antigen is not known.

Repertoires were generated with immunoSEQ multiplex PCR, while TCRdb's copy carries only in-frame clones and drops some. The table has 100,000 to 140,000 clones, nearly 90% seen once. The origin of this receptor is an adult who received the AZD1222 COVID-19 vaccine. V is TRBV7-2 and J is TRBJ2-1; the D is unclear. The sequences come from peripheral blood, collected 28 days after the second AZD1222 dose. CDR3 region: CASSPSDYNEQFF. CDR3 sequence (DNA): TGTGCCAGCAGCCCGAGCGACTACAATGAGCAGTTCTTC.